This T cell receptor (beta chain) is drawn from a study of blood T cell repertoires in COVID-19. Study background: T cells, B-cell-depleted T cells, or PBMCs provided the cDNA or gDNA that served as material.

This table comes from immunoSEQ multiplex PCR, and its TCRdb copy is limited to in-frame clones, with some not included. There are some 150,000 clones in the sample; around four fifths occur only once, and about 3.1% lies in the top ten. Sequenced input: peripheral blood. The receptor was derived from a woman aged 35 to 49 with active or convalescent COVID-19.

Here the CDR3 DNA reads TGTGCCAGCAGCTTACGACTATCAGGGACCCAGTACTTC. Translated, it gives CASSLRLSGTQYF. The chain is built from TRBV11-2 and TRBJ2-5; D perhaps matches TRBD2 (5 bases). CDR1 is SGHAT and CDR2 is FQNNGV in the germline V gene. The CDR3 is 13 amino acids. V was pared by 2 bases and J by 7 bases, with 11 bases between.